What follows describes a single T cell receptor beta chain. The antigen is unknown. Carried by the TCR beta cDNA libraries were unique molecular identifiers. TCRdb reprocessed the PCR reads via MiXCR and lists one record per CDR3 protein. Among 740,000 or so distinct CDR3 sequences listed, about 57% were seen once. Germline V gene data show CDR1 as SQVTM and CDR2 as ANQGSEA. V lost 4 bases, J lost 5 bases, and 17 bases lay in between. CDR3 length equals 14 residues. This sample was included in a study of post-analysis software for immune sequencing data. About the research overall: Several disease courses (relapsing-remitting, secondary progressive and progressive-relapsing) of multiple sclerosis were included.

General study results and limits: Relative to controls, patients had a handful of TRBV segments at higher frequency, with TRBV5-6, TRBV5-1 and TRBV20-1 among these. F measure showed strong co-clustering of same-batch samples.

The source is a girl under 18 with multiple sclerosis. The V gene is TRBV29-1, the J gene TRBJ2-5; D assignment may be TRBD1 or TRBD2 (5 bases each). The source material was blood. The CDR3 protein is CSVGWGSARETQYF. As DNA, the CDR3 is TGCAGCGTTGGGTGGGGGTCCGCCCGGGAGACCCAGTACTTC.